This T cell receptor (beta chain) was identified in a study of control samples from healthy donors and cancer patients. The ends were cut back, 2 bases at V and 4 bases at J, with 9 bases in the middle. Germline CDR1 is MNHEY and CDR2 is SMNVEV (reference sequence). CDR3 size: 14 residues. Assay: immunoSEQ multiplex PCR; the TCRdb copy retains only in-frame clones and omits some. The table includes some 150,000 clones, approximately 94% detected once. The receptor's source is a man between 35 and 55 years old in good health. Material: blood. The chain recombines TRBV27 with TRBJ1-5; D perhaps matches TRBD1 (6 bases). The CDR3 DNA is TGTGCCAGCAGTTTAGAGGGGGGTAATCAGCCCCAGCATTTT. This codes for CASSLEGGNQPQHF.